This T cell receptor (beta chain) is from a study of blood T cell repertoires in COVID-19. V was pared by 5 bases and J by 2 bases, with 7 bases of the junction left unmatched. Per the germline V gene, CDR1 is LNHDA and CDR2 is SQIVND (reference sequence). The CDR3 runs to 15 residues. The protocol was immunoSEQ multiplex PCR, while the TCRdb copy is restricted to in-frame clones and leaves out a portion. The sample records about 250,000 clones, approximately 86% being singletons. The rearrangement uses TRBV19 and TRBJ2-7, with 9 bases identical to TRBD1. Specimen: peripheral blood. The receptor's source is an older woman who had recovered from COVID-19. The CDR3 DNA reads TGTGCCAGTAGTCCCAGGACAGGGGTCCCCTACGAGCAGTACTTC. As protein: CASSPRTGVPYEQYF.